This T cell receptor (beta chain) was retrieved from a study of human T cells and chemical hapten exposure. Study as a whole: Patch testing was performed with 0.01% DPC on the upper back, with reading at 6 days. Patients, largely female, had alopecia areata, totalis or universalis.

This CDR3 comprises 16 residues. Germline-derived CDR1 and CDR2 are SGHAT and FQNNGV. Between the trimmed V and J ends, which lost 4 bases and 1 base, there was a span of 14 bases. Time point here: patch test 1, 2 weeks after DPC sensitization. This sample's treatment: therapeutic diphenylcyclopropenone sensitization with weekly scalp DPC. TCRdb independently ran MiXCR on the RACE reads; one entry per CDR3 protein. The sample has approximately 110,000 distinct CDR3 sequences, roughly 11% seen once; the top ten hold under 4.5%. This clonotype was counted only a few times. The TCR was taken from a woman between 40 and 50 years old with alopecia areata. Some clones in this sample may be carry-over from other donors' samples. This material consisted of whole blood, taken in connection with sensitization to the hapten diphenylcyclopropenone (DPC). This chain joins TRBV11-2 and TRBJ1-5, with D unclear. The CDR3 region is CASSSWGGGSNQPQHF. In DNA, the CDR3 is TGTGCCAGCAGCTCATGGGGTGGCGGGAGCAATCAGCCCCAGCATTTT.